The rows below give T cell receptor beta chains drawn from one sample of a study of shared clonotypes between healthy human individuals. TCRdb's copy holds only in-frame clones and misses some; the assay was immunoSEQ multiplex PCR. Of over 850,000 clones listed, about four fifths are singletons. Material for sequencing was memory CD4+ T cells from PBMCs. The receptors originated from a man aged 18 to 35 in good health. Some clones in this sample may be carry-over from other donors' samples. Both conserved end residues are part of each CDR3. Not all rows give a size; the values are once, few, many and, for expanded clones, a class.

v_call clone_size cdr3_aa
TRBV19 NA CASSIFPPGALNTEAFF
TRBV28 few CASSLAGDYGYTF
TRBV7-3 NA CASSQVMDTFSGANVLTF
TRBV11-2 NA CASSLAGVFSGANVLTF
TRBV19 NA CASSKAGFDGYTF
TRBV5-8 NA CASSLLTASGNNEQFF
TRBV10-3 NA CAISGDRVEDQPQHF
TRBV6-1 NA CASSDTNTEAFF
TRBV6-1 NA CASSEAIGAAGTYEQYF
TRBV7-2 few CASSLQANNQPQHF
TRBV5-1 NA CASSPDGSRPETQYF
TRBV7-9 many CASSPPTSGRELAKNIQYF
TRBV7-3 NA CASSVARGIQYF
TRBV5-4 NA CASSPKGLAAPYEQYF
TRBV29-1 NA CSVVISGGWAEQYF
TRBV7-6 once CASSLAGGSGVEQFF
TRBV7-9 NA CASSLFRQGYFRGYTF
TRBV19 NA CASSLRDRGNTIYF
TRBV2 NA CASSATPGNTIYF
TRBV6-5 NA CASNGGWTGAPDF
TRBV11-1 few CASSLGHRTSIDTQYF
TRBV29-1 NA CSVEDGSRYGYTF
TRBV18 medium-sized CASSPSIKFTGFPKVMNTEAFF
TRBV5-1 few CASSLVRLAGGDDQETQYF
TRBV29-1 NA CSVEGTSGSRGEQYF
TRBV5-1 NA CASSWKGARGPGANVLTF
TRBV7-8 once CASSSRVFNEQFF
TRBV6-1 NA CASSSQGAGYGYTF
TRBV9 NA CASSLSESLTDTQYF
TRBV30 NA CAWSVGLDPSYEQYF
TRBV15 NA CATSGDRGNTGELFF
TRBV6-6 once CASSYSRQETQYF
TRBV29-1 NA CSLGWLAGGGRDEQFF
TRBV10-3 once CAISDSTGAPYYGYTF
TRBV29-1 NA CSVWTSGLTQYF
TRBV7-3 NA CASSLNSGGTDTQYF
TRBV11-2 NA CASSLDRRAGGRHEQYF
TRBV27 NA CASSLVGRDTQYF
TRBV15 once CATSSRTGSSYEQYF
TRBV21-1 many CASGRSSYNEQFF
TRBV18 NA CASSPVGGHTEAFF
TRBV5-1 NA CASSLAVDSLQFF
TRBV2 NA CASSVESGSGYEQYF
TRBV7-2 NA CASSSGQVDNEQFF
TRBV7-2 NA CASSLQGTSGNTIYF
TRBV28 few CASSDYRDGDTIYF
TRBV19 few CASSLRGGTEAFF
TRBV6-6 NA CASSQSGTSTDTQYF
TRBV11-2 NA CASSSTGVYGYTF
TRBV25-1 NA CASSPAGGELFF
TRBV28 NA CASNWGATYNEQFF
TRBV5-4 NA CASSRTDLRTGELFF
TRBV6-1 once CASSERTGGHYGYTF
TRBV28 many CASSLRLYGYTF
TRBV5-4 NA CASSLVANTEAFF